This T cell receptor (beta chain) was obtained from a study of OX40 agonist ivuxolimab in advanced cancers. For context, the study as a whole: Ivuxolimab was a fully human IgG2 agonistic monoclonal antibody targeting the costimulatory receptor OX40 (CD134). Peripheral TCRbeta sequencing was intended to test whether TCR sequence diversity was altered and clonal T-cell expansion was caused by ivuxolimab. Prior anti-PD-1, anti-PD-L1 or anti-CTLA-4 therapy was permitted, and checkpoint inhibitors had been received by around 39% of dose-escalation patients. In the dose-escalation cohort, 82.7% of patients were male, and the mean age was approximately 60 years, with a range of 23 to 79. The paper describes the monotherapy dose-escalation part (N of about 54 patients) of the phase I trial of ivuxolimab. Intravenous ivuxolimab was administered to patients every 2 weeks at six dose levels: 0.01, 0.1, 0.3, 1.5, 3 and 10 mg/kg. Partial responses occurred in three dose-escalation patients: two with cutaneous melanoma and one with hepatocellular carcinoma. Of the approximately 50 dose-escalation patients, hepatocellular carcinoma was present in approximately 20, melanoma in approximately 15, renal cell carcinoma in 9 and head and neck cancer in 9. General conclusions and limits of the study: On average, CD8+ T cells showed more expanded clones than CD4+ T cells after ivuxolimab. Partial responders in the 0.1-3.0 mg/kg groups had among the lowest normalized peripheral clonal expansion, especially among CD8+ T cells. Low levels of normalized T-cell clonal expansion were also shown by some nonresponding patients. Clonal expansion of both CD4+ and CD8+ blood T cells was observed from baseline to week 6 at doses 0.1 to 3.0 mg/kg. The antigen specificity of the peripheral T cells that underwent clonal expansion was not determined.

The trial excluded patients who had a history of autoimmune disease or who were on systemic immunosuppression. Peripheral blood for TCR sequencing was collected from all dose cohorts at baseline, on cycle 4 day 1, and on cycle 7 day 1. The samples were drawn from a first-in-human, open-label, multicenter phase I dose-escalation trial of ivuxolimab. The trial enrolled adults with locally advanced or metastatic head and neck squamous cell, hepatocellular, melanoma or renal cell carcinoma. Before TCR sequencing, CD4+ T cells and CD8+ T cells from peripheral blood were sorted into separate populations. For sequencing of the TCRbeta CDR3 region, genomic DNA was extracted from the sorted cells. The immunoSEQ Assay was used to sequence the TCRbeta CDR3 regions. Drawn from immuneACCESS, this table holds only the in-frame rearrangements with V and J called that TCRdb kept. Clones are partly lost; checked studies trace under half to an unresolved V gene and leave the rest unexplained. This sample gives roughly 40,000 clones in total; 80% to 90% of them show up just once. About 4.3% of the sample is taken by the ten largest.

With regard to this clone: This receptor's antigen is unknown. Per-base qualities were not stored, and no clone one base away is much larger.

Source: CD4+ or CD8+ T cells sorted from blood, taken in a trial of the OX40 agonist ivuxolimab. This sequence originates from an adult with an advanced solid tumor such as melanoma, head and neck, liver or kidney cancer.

The DNA is TGTGCCAGCAGTCCAGCGCCTCGGGGTGTCTCTGAAGCTTTCTTT. This yields the protein CASSPAPRGVSEAFF. The V gene is TRBV28 and the J gene is TRBJ1-1, with the D gene too uncertain to name. CDR1 and CDR2 are drawn from the germline V gene: MDHEN, SYDVKM. V and J lose 5 bases and 6 bases, and a span of 19 bases separates them. The CDR3 runs 15 residues from the cysteine to the phenylalanine. Here the CDR3 DNA is all that survives: 45 bases in frame from base 1. With the rest looked up from the reference TRBV28 and TRBJ1-1 genes rather than sequenced, the full variable domain is DVKVTQSSRYLVKRTGEKVFLECVQDMDHENMFWYRQDPGLGLRLIYFSYDVKMKEKGDIPEGYSVSREKKERFSLILESASTNQTSMYLCASSPAPRGVSEAFFGQGTRLTVV.